This T cell receptor (beta chain) was sequenced in a study of cytomegalovirus exposure and HLA in healthy donors. Broader study findings: Three of the chains that were CMV-associated were confirmed in vitro to be specific for CMV antigens.

PCR amplification relied on 60 Vbeta primers (plus 13 Jbeta primers). Generated by immunoSEQ multiplex PCR, the TCRdb table keeps only in-frame clones and is missing some. The sample lists 85,000 to 100,000 clones; 60% to 80% were seen once. The CDR3 contains 14 residues. Germline CDR1 MNHNS, CDR2 SASEGT. V lost 4 bases, J lost 3 bases, and 2 bases stayed unmatched. On this clone: What it binds is unknown.

V gene TRBV6-1 combines with J gene TRBJ1-5, with TRBD1 matching 8 bases. Material: PBMCs. This TCR derives from a man in his 60s in good health and CMV-seronegative. CDR3 loop: CASSGQGANQPQHF. CDR3 DNA sequence: TGTGCCAGCAGTGGTCAGGGGGCCAATCAGCCCCAGCATTTT.